This entry lists 6 T cell receptor beta chains sequenced from one sample in a study of long-term antiretroviral therapy in people with HIV (dated by TCRdb to between 2021 and 2024). Sequencing of the TRB variable region was done with the immunoSEQ hsTCRB v3.0 assay at survey level resolution. Here the immuneACCESS table is served through TCRdb, limited to in-frame sequences with V and J called. Missing clones are a known gap in these copies; in checked studies unresolved V genes cover under half, and the rest lacks a known reason. The sample table lists roughly 20,000 clones, 78% of them with a count of one. The top ten hold approximately 8.6% of the sample. Sequenced material: unsorted PBMCs, taken at the start of antiretroviral therapy, before treatment. Source of these receptors: a woman aged 40-49 years with HIV.

This sequence joins TRBV6-5 and TRBJ2-1, with TRBD1 as a possible D gene (5 bases). The V gene lost 7 bases and the J gene lost 5 bases, with 12 bases spanning the gap. The germline gives CDR1 MNHEY, CDR2 SVGAGI. This CDR3 region has 13 residues. The CDR3 sequence is CASTLGAHNEQFF. CDR3 bases: TGTGCCAGCACTCTAGGGGCACACAATGAGCAGTTCTTC.

This sequence joins TRBV5-4 and TRBJ1-2, with TRBD1 as a possible D gene (5 bases). Per the germline V gene, CDR1 is SGHNT and CDR2 is YYREEE (reference sequence). The CDR3 spans 18 residues. V was trimmed by 6 bases and J by 4 bases, leaving 28 bases between them. The CDR3 sequence: CASTSLRGREIYSYGYTF. CDR3 DNA: TGTGCCAGCACCTCACTCCGAGGCAGGGAGATTTATAGCTATGGCTACACCTTC.

The chain is built from TRBV4-2 and TRBJ2-4; D uncertain. The V gene's germline CDR1 is LGHNA and CDR2 YNFKEQ. V was shortened by 2 bases and J by 0 bases, with 8 bases between the two germline ends. The CDR3 runs 15 residues. The CDR3 nucleotides are TGTGCCAGCAGCCAACAGTTCCTAGCCAAAAACATTCAGTACTTC. Translation gives CASSQQFLAKNIQYF.

The CDR3 loop is CASSFQRGQETQYF. The CDR3 DNA sequence: TGTGCCAGTAGTTTCCAAAGGGGGCAAGAGACCCAGTACTTC. The J gene is TRBJ2-5, the V gene TRBV19; TRBD1 is a possible D gene (6 bases). The V end was cut by 5 bases, the J end by 2 bases, with 12 bases between. This CDR3 is 14 amino acids long. The germline CDR1 and CDR2 sequences are LNHDA and SQIVND (reference sequence).

The rearrangement joins TRBV13 to TRBJ1-1; no firm D call. V was trimmed by 0 bases and J by 1 base, leaving 6 bases between them. This CDR3 spans 14 amino acids. Germline V gene data show CDR1 as PRHDT and CDR2 as FYEKMQ (reference sequence). CDR3 coding DNA: TGTGCCAGCAGCTTAGGGGCTGGGAACACTGAAGCTTTCTTT. Translating it yields CASSLGAGNTEAFF.

The chain employs TRBV6-5 and TRBJ1-5; no firm D call. Germline assignment: CDR1 MNHEY and CDR2 SVGAGI. V was pared by 2 bases and J by 0 bases, with 8 bases between. This CDR3 is 15 amino acids long. As DNA, the CDR3 is TGTGCCAGCAGTTACGACCGGGGTAGCAATCAGCCCCAGCATTTT. Translation gives CASSYDRGSNQPQHF.